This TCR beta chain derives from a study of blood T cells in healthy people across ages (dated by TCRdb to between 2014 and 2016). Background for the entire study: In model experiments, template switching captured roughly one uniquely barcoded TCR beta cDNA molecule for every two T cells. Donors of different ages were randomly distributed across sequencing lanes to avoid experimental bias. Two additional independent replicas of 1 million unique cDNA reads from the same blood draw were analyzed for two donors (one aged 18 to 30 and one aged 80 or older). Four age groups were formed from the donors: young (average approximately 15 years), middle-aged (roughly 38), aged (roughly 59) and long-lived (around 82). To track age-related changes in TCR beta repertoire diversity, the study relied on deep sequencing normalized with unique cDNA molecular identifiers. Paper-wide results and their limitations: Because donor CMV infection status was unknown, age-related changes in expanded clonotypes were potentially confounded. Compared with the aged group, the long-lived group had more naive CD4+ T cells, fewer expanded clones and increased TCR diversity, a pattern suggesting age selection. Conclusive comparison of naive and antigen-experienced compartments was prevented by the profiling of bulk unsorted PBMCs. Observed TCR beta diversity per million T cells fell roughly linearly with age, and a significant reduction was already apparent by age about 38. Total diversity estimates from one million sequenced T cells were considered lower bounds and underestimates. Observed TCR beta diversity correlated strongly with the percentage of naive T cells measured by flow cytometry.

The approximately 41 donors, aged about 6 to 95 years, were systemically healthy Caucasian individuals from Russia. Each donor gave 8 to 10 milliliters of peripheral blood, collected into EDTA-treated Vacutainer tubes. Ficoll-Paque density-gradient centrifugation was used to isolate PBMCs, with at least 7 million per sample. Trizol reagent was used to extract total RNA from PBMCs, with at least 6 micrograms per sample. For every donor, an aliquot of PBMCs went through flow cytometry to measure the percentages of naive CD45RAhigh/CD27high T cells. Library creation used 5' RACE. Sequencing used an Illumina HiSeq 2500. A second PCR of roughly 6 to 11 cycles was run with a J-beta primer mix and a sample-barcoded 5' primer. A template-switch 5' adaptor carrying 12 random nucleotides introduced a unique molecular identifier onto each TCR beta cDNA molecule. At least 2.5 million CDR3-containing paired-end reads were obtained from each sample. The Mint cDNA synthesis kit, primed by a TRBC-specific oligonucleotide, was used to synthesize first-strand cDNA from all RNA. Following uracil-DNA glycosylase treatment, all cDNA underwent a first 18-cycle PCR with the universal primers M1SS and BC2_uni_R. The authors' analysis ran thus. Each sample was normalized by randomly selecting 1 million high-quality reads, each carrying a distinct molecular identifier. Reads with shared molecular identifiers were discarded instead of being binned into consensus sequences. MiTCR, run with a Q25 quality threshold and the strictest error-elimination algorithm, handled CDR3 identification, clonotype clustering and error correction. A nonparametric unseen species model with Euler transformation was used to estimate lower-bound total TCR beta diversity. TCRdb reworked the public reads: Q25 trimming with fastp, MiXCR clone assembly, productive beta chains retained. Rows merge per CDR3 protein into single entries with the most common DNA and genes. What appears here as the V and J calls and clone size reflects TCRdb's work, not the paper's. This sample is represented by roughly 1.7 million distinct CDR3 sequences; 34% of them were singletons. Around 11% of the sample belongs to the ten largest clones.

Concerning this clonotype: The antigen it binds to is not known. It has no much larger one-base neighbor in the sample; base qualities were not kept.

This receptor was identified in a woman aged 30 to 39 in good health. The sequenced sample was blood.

The nucleotide sequence reads as follows: TGTGCCTGGAGTGTACGTCCGAACTACGAGCAGTACTTC. The encoded protein is CAWSVRPNYEQYF. The sequence is built from TRBV30 and TRBJ2-7, with no confident D gene call. Including cysteine and phenylalanine, the CDR3 has 13 amino acids. The read is trimmed to its CDR3 DNA, 39 bases read in frame from base 1. Deletion took 0 bases off V and 3 bases off J, with a span of 9 bases between the germline ends. The germline V gene (reference sequence) supplies CDR1 GTSNPN and CDR2 SVGIG.